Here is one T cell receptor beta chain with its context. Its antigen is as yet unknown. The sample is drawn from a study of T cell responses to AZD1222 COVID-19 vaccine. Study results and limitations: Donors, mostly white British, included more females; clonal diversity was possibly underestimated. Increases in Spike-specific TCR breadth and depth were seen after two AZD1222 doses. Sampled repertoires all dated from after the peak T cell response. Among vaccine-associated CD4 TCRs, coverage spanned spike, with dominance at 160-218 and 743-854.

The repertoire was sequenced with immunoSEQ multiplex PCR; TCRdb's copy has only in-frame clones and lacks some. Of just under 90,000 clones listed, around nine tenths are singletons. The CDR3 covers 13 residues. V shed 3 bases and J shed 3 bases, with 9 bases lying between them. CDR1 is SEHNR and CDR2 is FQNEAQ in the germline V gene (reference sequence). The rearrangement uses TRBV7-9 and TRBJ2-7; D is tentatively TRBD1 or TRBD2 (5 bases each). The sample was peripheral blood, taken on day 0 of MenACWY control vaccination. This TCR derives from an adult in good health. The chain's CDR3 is CASSLGPNYEQYF. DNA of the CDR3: TGTGCCAGCAGCTTGGGACCTAACTACGAGCAGTACTTC. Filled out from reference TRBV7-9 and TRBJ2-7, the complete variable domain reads DTGVSQNPRHKITKRGQNVTFRCDPISEHNRLYWYRQTLGQGPEFLTYFQNEAQLEKSRLLSDRFSAERPKGSFSTLEIQRTEQGDSAMYLCASSLGPNYEQYFGPGTRLTVT.